This T cell receptor (beta chain) was recovered during a study of shared clonotypes between healthy human individuals. Looking at the study overall: The donor group consisted of two women and a few men, aged 18 to 49. General study points: The four-donor shared clonotypes exceeded non-shared clonotypes in generation probability, with non-shared ones scoring lower. Rarefaction showed that sequencing of sorted subsets was incomplete (despite large depth).

Profiled with immunoSEQ multiplex PCR; TCRdb holds only in-frame clones, not every one. The sample carries roughly 2,500,000 clones, approximately 94% recorded once. About this clone: Antigen specificity is unknown.

With 1 base clipped from V and 6 bases from J, the junction kept 12 bases outside the gene matches. The length of the CDR3 is 18 residues. Germline V CDR1 and CDR2: SGDLS, YYNGEE. The V call is TRBV9, the J call TRBJ2-1; TRBD2 matches 11 bases. Sequencing input: naive CD4+ T cells from PBMCs. Regarding subset: CD45RA+ positively selected. The clonotype comes from a young man in good health. Some clones in this sample may be carry-over from other donors' samples. The CDR3 spells CASSVSLAGGPPLNEQFF. CDR3 DNA: TGTGCCAGCAGCGTATCCCTAGCGGGAGGCCCCCCCCTCAATGAGCAGTTCTTC.